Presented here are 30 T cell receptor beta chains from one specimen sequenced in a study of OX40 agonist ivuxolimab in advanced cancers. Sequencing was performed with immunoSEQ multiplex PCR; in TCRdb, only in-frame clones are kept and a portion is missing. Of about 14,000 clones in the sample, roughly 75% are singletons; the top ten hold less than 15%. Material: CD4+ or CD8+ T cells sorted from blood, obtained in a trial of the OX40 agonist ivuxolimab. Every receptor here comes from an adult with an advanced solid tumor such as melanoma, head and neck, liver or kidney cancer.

CDR3: CASSQDLGLAGGYNEQFF. The CDR3, as DNA: TGCGCCAGCAGCCAAGATCTTGGACTAGCGGGGGGGTACAATGAGCAGTTCTTC. The V call is TRBV4-1, the J call TRBJ2-1; 15 bases map to TRBD2. Germline CDR1 MGHRA, CDR2 YSYEKL. Trimming took 0 bases from V and 4 from J; bases not matched to a gene: 4. CDR3 length: 18 amino acids.

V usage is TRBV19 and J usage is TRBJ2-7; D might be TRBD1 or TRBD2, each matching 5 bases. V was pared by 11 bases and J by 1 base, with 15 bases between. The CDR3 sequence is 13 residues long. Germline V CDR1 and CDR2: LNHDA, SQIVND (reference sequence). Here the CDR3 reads CASNPGLSYEQYF. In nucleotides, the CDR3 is TGTGCCTCCAACCCGGGGCTTTCCTACGAGCAGTACTTC. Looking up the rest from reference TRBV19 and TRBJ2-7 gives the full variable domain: DGGITQSPKYLFRKEGQNVTLSCEQNLNHDAMYWYRQDPGQGLRLIYYSQIVNDFQKGDIAEGYSVSREKKESFPLTVTSAQKNPTAFYLCASNPGLSYEQYFGPGTRLTVT.

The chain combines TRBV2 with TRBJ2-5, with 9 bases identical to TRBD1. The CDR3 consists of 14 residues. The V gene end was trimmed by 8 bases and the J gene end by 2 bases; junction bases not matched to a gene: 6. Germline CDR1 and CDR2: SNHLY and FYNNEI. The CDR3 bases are TGTGCCAGCGATAGACAGGGGGTTCAAGAGACCCAGTACTTC. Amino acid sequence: CASDRQGVQETQYF.

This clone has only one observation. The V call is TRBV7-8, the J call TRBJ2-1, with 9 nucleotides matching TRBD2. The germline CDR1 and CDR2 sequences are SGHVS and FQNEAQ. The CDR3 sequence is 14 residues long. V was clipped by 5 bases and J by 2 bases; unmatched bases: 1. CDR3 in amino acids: CASSAGGAYNEQFF. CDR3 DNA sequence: TGTGCCAGCAGCGCGGGGGGGGCCTACAATGAGCAGTTCTTC.

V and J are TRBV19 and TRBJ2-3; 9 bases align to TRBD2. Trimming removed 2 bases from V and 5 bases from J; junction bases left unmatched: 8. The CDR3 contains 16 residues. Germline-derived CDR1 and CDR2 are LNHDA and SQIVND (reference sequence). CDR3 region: CASSIRLGLALDTQYF. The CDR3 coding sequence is TGTGCCAGTAGTATACGATTGGGACTAGCTCTAGATACGCAGTATTTT.

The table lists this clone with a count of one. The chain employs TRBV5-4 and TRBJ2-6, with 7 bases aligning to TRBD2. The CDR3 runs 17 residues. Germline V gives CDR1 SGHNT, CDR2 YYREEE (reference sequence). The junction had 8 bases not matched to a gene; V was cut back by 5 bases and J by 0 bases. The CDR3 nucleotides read TGTGCCAGCAGTTCGGAGGGAGGGTACTCTGGGGCCAACGTCCTGACTTTC. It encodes CASSSEGGYSGANVLTF.

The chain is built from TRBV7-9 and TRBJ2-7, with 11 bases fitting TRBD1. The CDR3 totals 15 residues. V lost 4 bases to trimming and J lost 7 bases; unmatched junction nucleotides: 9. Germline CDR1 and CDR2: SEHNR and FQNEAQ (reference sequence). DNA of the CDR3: TGTGCCAGCAGCTCAGCCGGACAGGGGGCAGGGGAGCAGTACTTC. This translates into CASSSAGQGAGEQYF.

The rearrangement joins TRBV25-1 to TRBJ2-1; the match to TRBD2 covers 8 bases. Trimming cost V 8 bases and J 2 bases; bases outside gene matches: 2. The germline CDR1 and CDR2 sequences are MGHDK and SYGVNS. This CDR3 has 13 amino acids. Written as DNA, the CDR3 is TGTGCCAGCCGGCGGGGGGCCTACAATGAGCAGTTCTTC. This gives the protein CASRRGAYNEQFF. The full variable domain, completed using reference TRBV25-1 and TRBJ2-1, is EADIYQTPRYLVIGTGKKITLECSQTMGHDKMYWYQQDPGMELHLIHYSYGVNSTEKGDLSSESTVSRIRTEHFPLTLESARPSHTSQYLCASRRGAYNEQFFGPGTRLTVL.

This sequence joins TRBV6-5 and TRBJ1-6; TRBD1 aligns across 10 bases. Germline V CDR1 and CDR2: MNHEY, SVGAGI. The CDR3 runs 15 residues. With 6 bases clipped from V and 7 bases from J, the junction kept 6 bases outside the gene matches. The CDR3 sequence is CASRFRQGANSPLHF. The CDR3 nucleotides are TGTGCCAGCAGATTCAGACAGGGGGCGAATTCACCCCTCCACTTT.

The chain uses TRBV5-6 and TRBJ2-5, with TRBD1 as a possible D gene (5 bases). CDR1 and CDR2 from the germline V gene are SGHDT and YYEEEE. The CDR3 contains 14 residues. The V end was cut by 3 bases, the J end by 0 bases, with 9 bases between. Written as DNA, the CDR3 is TGTGCCAGCAGCTCTCGACAGTACCAAGAGACCCAGTACTTC. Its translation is CASSSRQYQETQYF.

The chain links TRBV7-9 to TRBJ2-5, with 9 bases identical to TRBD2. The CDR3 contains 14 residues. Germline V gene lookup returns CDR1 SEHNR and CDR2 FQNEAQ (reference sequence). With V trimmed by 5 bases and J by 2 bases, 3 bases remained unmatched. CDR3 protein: CASSLSGGQETQYF. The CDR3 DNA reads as TGTGCCAGCAGCCTTAGCGGGGGACAAGAGACCCAGTACTTC.

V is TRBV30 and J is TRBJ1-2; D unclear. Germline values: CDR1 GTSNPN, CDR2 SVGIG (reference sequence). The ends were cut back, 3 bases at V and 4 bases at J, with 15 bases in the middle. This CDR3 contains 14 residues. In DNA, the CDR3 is TGTGCCTGGAGCTCTGGCAGCCCTGGCTATGGCTACACCTTC. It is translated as CAWSSGSPGYGYTF.

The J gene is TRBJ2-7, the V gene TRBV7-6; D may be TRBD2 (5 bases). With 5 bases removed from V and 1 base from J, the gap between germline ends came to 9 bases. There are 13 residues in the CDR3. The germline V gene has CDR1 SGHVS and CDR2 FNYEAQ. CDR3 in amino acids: CASSVSVSYEQYF. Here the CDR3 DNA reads TGTGCCAGCAGCGTTAGCGTATCCTACGAGCAGTACTTC.

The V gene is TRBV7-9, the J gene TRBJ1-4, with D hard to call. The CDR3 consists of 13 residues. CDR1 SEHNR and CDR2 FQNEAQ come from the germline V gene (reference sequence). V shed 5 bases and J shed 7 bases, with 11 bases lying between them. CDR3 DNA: TGTGCCAGCAGCCACGGAAGGGTTGAAAAACTGTTTTTT. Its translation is CASSHGRVEKLFF.

CDR3 loop: CASSQDPSSGSYEQYF. CDR3 in DNA: TGCGCCAGCAGCCAAGACCCATCTAGCGGCTCCTACGAGCAGTACTTC. The gene calls are TRBV4-1 and TRBJ2-7; 7 positions agree with TRBD2. This CDR3 has 16 residues. Looked up from germline, CDR1 is MGHRA and CDR2 is YSYEKL. With V trimmed by 0 bases and J by 0 bases, 5 bases remained unmatched.

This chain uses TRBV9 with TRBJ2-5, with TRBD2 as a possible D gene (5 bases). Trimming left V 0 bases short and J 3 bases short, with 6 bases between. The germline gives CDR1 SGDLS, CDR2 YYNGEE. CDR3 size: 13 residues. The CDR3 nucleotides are TGTGCCAGCAGCGTAGGGGGAGAAGAGACCCAGTACTTC. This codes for CASSVGGEETQYF.

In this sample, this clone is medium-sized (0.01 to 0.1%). CDR3 amino acids: CASSPEGLAGYPQYF. Written as DNA, the CDR3 is TGTGCCAGCAGCCCCGAAGGACTAGCGGGGTACCCCCAGTACTTC. J is TRBJ2-5 and V is TRBV7-8, with 12 bases aligning to TRBD2. The CDR3 runs 15 residues. V lost 5 bases, J lost 9 bases, and 10 bases stayed unmatched. CDR1 and CDR2 (germline): SGHVS, FQNEAQ.

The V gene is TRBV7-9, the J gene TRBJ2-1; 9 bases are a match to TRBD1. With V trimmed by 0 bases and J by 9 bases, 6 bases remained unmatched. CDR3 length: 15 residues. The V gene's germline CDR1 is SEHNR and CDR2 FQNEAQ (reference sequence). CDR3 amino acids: CASSLAQDRGGEQFF. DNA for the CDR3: TGTGCCAGCAGCTTAGCGCAGGACAGGGGAGGTGAGCAGTTCTTC.

This CDR3 is CAISESLADGYTF. DNA of the CDR3: TGTGCCATCAGTGAGTCTTTGGCAGATGGCTACACCTTC. This chain connects TRBV10-3 to TRBJ1-2; D ambiguous. V was shortened by 0 bases and J by 6 bases, with 8 bases between the two germline ends. Germline-derived CDR1 and CDR2 are ENHRY and SYGVKD. The CDR3 extends over 13 amino acids.

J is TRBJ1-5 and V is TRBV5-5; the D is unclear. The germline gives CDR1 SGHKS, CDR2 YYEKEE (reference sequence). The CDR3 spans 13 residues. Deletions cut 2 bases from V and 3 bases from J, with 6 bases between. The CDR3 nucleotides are TGTGCCAGCAGCTTAGACATCAATCAGCCCCAGCATTTT. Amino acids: CASSLDINQPQHF.

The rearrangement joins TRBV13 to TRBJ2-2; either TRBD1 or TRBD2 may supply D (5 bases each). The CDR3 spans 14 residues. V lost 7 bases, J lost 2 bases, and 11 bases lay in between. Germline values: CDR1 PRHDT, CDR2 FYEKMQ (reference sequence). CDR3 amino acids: CASTPGTNTGELFF. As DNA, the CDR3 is TGTGCCAGCACCCCCGGGACCAACACCGGGGAGCTGTTTTTT.

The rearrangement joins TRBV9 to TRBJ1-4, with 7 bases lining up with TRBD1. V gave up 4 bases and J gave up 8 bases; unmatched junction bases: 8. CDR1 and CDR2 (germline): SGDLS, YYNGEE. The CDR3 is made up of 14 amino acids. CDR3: CASSRGTVEEKLFF. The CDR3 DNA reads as TGTGCCAGCAGCAGAGGGACAGTAGAGGAAAAACTGTTTTTT.

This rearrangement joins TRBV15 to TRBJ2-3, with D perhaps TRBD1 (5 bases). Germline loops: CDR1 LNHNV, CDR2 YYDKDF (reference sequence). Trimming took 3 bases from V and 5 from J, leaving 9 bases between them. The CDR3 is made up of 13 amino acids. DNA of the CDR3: TGTGCCACCAGCAGCCAGGGCAGAGATACGCAGTATTTT. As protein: CATSSQGRDTQYF.

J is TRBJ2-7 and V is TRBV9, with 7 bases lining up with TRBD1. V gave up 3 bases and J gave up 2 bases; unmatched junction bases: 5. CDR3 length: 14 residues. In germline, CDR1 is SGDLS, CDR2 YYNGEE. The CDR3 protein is CASSAGQSTYEQYF. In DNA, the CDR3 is TGTGCCAGCAGCGCGGGACAGAGCACCTACGAGCAGTACTTC.

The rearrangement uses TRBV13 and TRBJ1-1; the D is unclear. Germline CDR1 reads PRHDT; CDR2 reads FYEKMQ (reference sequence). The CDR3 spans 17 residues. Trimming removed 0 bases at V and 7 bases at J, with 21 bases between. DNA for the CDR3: TGTGCCAGCAGCTTAGGCGGGGAGGGCAACAGAGGCGATGAAGCTTTCTTT. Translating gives CASSLGGEGNRGDEAFF.

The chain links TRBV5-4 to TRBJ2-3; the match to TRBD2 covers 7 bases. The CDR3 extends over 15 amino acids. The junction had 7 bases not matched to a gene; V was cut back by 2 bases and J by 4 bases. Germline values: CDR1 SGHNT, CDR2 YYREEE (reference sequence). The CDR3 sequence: CASSFGGGGPDTQYF. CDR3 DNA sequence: TGTGCCAGCAGCTTTGGTGGGGGAGGGCCAGATACGCAGTATTTT.

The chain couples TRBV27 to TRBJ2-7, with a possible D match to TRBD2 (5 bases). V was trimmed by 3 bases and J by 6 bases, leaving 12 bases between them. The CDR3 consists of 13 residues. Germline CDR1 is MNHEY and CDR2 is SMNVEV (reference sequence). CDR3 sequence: CASSFGRAGEQYF. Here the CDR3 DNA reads TGTGCCAGCAGTTTTGGACGGGCGGGCGAGCAGTACTTC.

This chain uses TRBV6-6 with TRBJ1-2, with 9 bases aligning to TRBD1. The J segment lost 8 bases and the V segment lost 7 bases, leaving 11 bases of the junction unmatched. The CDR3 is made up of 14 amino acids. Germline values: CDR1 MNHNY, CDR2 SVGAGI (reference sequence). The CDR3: CASIMPGQGLGYTF. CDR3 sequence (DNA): TGTGCCAGCATTATGCCGGGACAGGGTTTAGGCTACACCTTC.

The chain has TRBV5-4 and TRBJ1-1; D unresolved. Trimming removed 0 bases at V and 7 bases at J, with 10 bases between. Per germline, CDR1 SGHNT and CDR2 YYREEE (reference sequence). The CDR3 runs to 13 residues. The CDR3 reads CASSLVGVGEAFF. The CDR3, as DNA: TGTGCCAGCAGCTTGGTGGGAGTTGGTGAAGCTTTCTTT.

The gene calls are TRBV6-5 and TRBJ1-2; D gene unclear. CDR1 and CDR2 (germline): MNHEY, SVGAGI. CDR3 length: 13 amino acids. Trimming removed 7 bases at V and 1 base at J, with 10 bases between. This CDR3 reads CASIGQRNYGYTF. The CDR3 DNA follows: TGTGCCAGCATCGGCCAGCGTAACTATGGCTACACCTTC.